Sequencing of this TCR beta chain was carried out in a study of blood T cell repertoires in COVID-19 (TCRdb year 2020). Background for the entire study: Samples covering the acute and convalescent phases of COVID-19 were provided by collaborators in the United States, Italy and Spain. Where available, HLA class I and class II types were obtained from metadata supplied by the sample provider rather than from assay-based typing. A freely available public database, intended as a resource for researchers studying the immune response to SARS-CoV-2, is where the repertoires were released. Subjects who had been exposed to COVID-19, were actively infected with it, or had recovered from it provided the deeply sampled blood TCRbeta repertoires that made up the dataset. Samples were obtained from the ongoing ImmuneRACE study (first 160 participants) and from some 1,300 subjects provided by 6 global collaborators. Sample metadata almost always included a de-identified subject ID, COVID-19 status, age in years and sex. The prospective study material was composed of cDNA or gDNA derived from T cells, B-cell-depleted T cells, or PBMCs.

Concerning this clone: Its antigen target is currently unknown. No qualities accompany the bases; no much larger clone lies one base away.

Trimmed from V: 4 bases; trimmed from J: 3 bases; junction bases lacking a gene match: 9. CDR1 and CDR2 (SQVTM, ANQGSEA) derive from the germline V gene. The CDR3 sequence holds 14 residues, the cysteine and phenylalanine included. Only the CDR3 DNA is retained, 42 bases long and in frame from the first base. The study at large found these results: The amount of clinical and demographic metadata varied by source and participant and was provided uncurated.

Collaborating institutions collected whole blood in K2EDTA tubes following their own protocols. For TCRbeta analysis, collaborator samples were shipped as frozen whole blood, as isolated PBMCs, or as DNA extracted from either sample type. TCRbeta CDR3 regions were amplified from genomic DNA using the immunoSEQ Assay, a bias-controlled multiplex PCR. As for the original processing: The number of nucleated cells in each sample was estimated by amplification of reference gene primers within the assay. To quantify the absolute abundance of each unique TCRbeta CDR3 rearrangement, sequence reads were collapsed and filtered. Productive Simpson clonality was computed per sample as the square root of Simpson's diversity index over productive rearrangements. TCRdb stores this immuneACCESS table with in-frame sequences only. Part of the clones is absent; in the studies checked, under half of the shortfall reflects unresolved V genes, and no reason is known for the rest. The DNA gave D and trimming, while V, J and clone size come from that table. The sample contains around 98,000 clones, about four fifths of them found a single time. The ten largest clones take up around 22% of the sample.

The receptor was isolated from an older man with acute or convalescent COVID-19. Recombination joined TRBV29-1 with TRBJ2-7; 7 junctional bases match TRBD1. Sequenced material: peripheral blood. The DNA is as follows: TGCAGCGTTGGAGTCCGGACAGGCAACTACGAGCAGTACTTC. Translated, it gives CSVGVRTGNYEQYF.